These T cell receptor beta chains were read from a single sample in a study of cytomegalovirus exposure and HLA in healthy donors. Generated by immunoSEQ multiplex PCR, the TCRdb table keeps only in-frame clones and is missing some. Of 75,000 to 90,000 clones in the sample, less than 85% were seen once. The sequenced sample was PBMCs. All receptors derive from a man aged 35-49 years in good health and CMV-seropositive. Each CDR3 is given with its conserved first and last residue. D genes are given only for firm matches. Rows give clone size only sometimes, using once, few, many, or a class for an expanded clone.

D gene	V gene	J gene	clone size	CDR3 DNA	CDR3 protein
TRBD2	TRBV9	TRBJ2-1	NA	TGTGCCAGCAGCGTAGTGAGCGGGAGCTCCTACAATGAGCAGTTCTTC	CASSVVSGSSYNEQFF
TRBD2	TRBV5-1	TRBJ2-1	NA	TGCGCCAGCAGCGGGCCTAGCGGTAAGAATGAGCAGTTCTTC	CASSGPSGKNEQFF
TRBD2	TRBV9	TRBJ2-7	NA	TGTGCCAGCAGCGCGGGGACTAGCCCTCACTACGAGCAGTACTTC	CASSAGTSPHYEQYF
NA	TRBV19	TRBJ2-7	NA	TGTGCCAGTAGTTCCGGGGCCTACGAGCAGTACTTC	CASSSGAYEQYF
TRBD1	TRBV25-1	TRBJ2-7	once	TGTGCCAGCAGTGGGGACAGATACTACGAGCAGTACTTC	CASSGDRYYEQYF
TRBD1	TRBV5-1	TRBJ2-3	NA	TGCGCCAGCAGCCAGGGGGACGATACGCAGTATTTT	CASSQGDDTQYF
NA	TRBV6-1	TRBJ2-7	once	TGTGCCAGCAGGGGGGGGTCGGGGGCCAGCTACGAGCAGTACTTC	CASRGGSGASYEQYF
NA	TRBV9	TRBJ1-1	NA	TGTGCCAGCAGCGTAGGGTCGGGGGGGACTGAAGCTTTCTTT	CASSVGSGGTEAFF
TRBD2	TRBV9	TRBJ2-2	NA	TGTGCCAGCAGCGTAGGTGCGGGGGGCAACACCGGGGAGCTGTTTTTT	CASSVGAGGNTGELFF
NA	TRBV7-2	TRBJ2-7	NA	TGTGCCAGCAGCCGAACAGCCCTCAGCTCCTACGAGCAGTACTTC	CASSRTALSSYEQYF
NA	TRBV29-1	TRBJ1-1	NA	TGCAGCGCCTTGGGGATGGACAGCTACACTGAAGCTTTCTTT	CSALGMDSYTEAFF
NA	TRBV6-5	TRBJ1-6	NA	TGTGCCAGCAGTCCTCGGCGGGAGGGTTCACCCCTCCACTTT	CASSPRREGSPLHF
TRBD1	TRBV5-4	TRBJ2-5	NA	TGTGCCAGCAGCTTGGGGGACAGTATGGGAGAGACCCAGTACTTC	CASSLGDSMGETQYF
TRBD1	TRBV4-2	TRBJ1-6	NA	TGTGCCAGCAGCCAAGATTGGACAGGGAGAGATTCACCCCTCCACTTT	CASSQDWTGRDSPLHF
TRBD1	TRBV19	TRBJ1-1	NA	TGTGCCAGTAGCTTCCTGGGGACAGGAGGCACTGAAGCTTTCTTT	CASSFLGTGGTEAFF
TRBD1	TRBV7-6	TRBJ2-7	NA	TGTGCCAGCAGCTTAGGGACAGGGCCCCACGAGCAGTACTTC	CASSLGTGPHEQYF
NA	TRBV9	TRBJ1-4	NA	TGTGCCAGCAGCGGAGGGCGCACTAATGAAAAACTGTTTTTT	CASSGGRTNEKLFF
TRBD1	TRBV12-5	TRBJ1-6	NA	TGTGCTAGTGGTTTGGTCACAGGGGGTTGGGATTCACCCCTCCACTTT	CASGLVTGGWDSPLHF
NA	TRBV28	TRBJ1-6	NA	TGTGCCAGCAGTTTAAGGCACGTGGGGGCCAATTCACCCCTCCACTTT	CASSLRHVGANSPLHF
NA	TRBV28	TRBJ2-2	NA	TGTGCCAGCAGTTTATGGAGCGGCGCCCGAGGCGGGGAGCTGTTTTTT	CASSLWSGARGGELFF
TRBD2	TRBV7-2	TRBJ2-3	NA	TGTGCCAGCAGCTTAGGCGGACTAGCGGGAGTGGCAGGGACGCAGTATTTT	CASSLGGLAGVAGTQYF
NA	TRBV13	TRBJ1-2	NA	TGTGCCAGCGGTGGGGCGGTCGGCTACACCTTC	CASGGAVGYTF
TRBD2	TRBV2	TRBJ2-3	NA	TGTGCCAGCAGTGAAGCGCTAGCGGGCATCAATCGGGATACGCAGTATTTT	CASSEALAGINRDTQYF
TRBD2	TRBV6-6	TRBJ2-7	NA	TGTGCCAGCAGCCCGGGACTAGATCCTTTCTACGAGCAGTACTTC	CASSPGLDPFYEQYF
TRBD2	TRBV10-2	TRBJ2-1	NA	TGCGCCAGCATGGATCGCGGGGGATACAATGAGCAGTTCTTC	CASMDRGGYNEQFF
TRBD1	TRBV5-1	TRBJ2-3	NA	TGCGCCAGCAGCCAAGAAAGGGGACAGGGGGCGGGAGATACGCAGTATTTT	CASSQERGQGAGDTQYF
NA	TRBV6-1	TRBJ2-7	NA	TGTGCCAGCAGAGAAACACCGATTTCCTACGAGCAGTACTTC	CASRETPISYEQYF
NA	TRBV10-3	TRBJ2-5	NA	TGTGCCATTCAGACACCGCCTAACATAACCCAGTACTTC	CAIQTPPNITQYF
NA	TRBV5-1	TRBJ1-2	NA	TGCGCCAGCAGCTTGGACAGAGCTAACTATGGCTACACCTTC	CASSLDRANYGYTF
NA	TRBV19	TRBJ1-6	once	TGTGCCAGTAGTGAGGGGGATCCTTATAATTCACCCCTCCACTTT	CASSEGDPYNSPLHF
TRBD1	TRBV4-1	TRBJ1-6	NA	TGCGCCAGCAGCCAAGAGGCACAGGGGGCTTATTCACCCCTCCACTTT	CASSQEAQGAYSPLHF
NA	TRBV18	TRBJ1-5	NA	TGTGCCAGCTCACCAGGGGGCAAGTTCAAGGATCAGCCCCAGCATTTT	CASSPGGKFKDQPQHF
TRBD1	TRBV6-1	TRBJ2-7	once	TGTGCCAGCGGGAGTCAGGGGGCCTACTACGAGCAGTACTTC	CASGSQGAYYEQYF
NA	TRBV7-9	TRBJ2-1	NA	TGTGCCAGCAGCTTAGGGCTGGTCAAAAACAATGAGCAGTTCTTC	CASSLGLVKNNEQFF
TRBD2	TRBV12-5	TRBJ2-7	NA	TGTGCTAGTGGCCCTAGCGGGGGCCCGGGTGAGCAGTACTTC	CASGPSGGPGEQYF
NA	TRBV21-1	TRBJ1-6	NA	TGTGCCAGCAGCAAAGGGAGAGACAGAAGCTCCTATAATTCACCCCTCCACTTT	CASSKGRDRSSYNSPLHF
TRBD1	TRBV12-5	TRBJ2-7	NA	TGTGCTAGTGGCCCTTCGGGGGACAGGGCCTCCTACGAGCAGTACTTC	CASGPSGDRASYEQYF
TRBD2	TRBV2	TRBJ2-1	few	TGTGCCAGCAGTGAAGTTCGACTAGCGGTATACAATGAGCAGTTCTTC	CASSEVRLAVYNEQFF
NA	TRBV19	TRBJ1-2	NA	TGTGCCAGTAGTCAACCCATGCGGTTGTATGGCTACACCTTC	CASSQPMRLYGYTF
NA	TRBV11-1	TRBJ2-1	NA	TGTGCCAGCAGTTACGCCCAATTCCCGGTAGTTAAGTTCTTC	CASSYAQFPVVKFF
TRBD2	TRBV5-1	TRBJ2-7	NA	TGCGCCAGCAGCTTGGATCCGGTTAGCGGGAGGGTTTTAGAGCAGTACTTC	CASSLDPVSGRVLEQYF
TRBD1	TRBV10-3	TRBJ1-3	NA	TGTGCCATCAGTCGGGACAGTCCAGGCACCATATATTTT	CAISRDSPGTIYF